Listed here is a single T cell receptor beta chain. These data come from a study of control samples from healthy donors and cancer patients. This table comes from immunoSEQ multiplex PCR, and its TCRdb copy is limited to in-frame clones, with some not included. The sample holds some 89,000 clones, about 85% seen once. Trimming pared 0 bases from V and 2 bases from J, leaving 9 bases between. Looked up from germline, CDR1 is SGHTA and CDR2 is FQGNSA. CDR3 length equals 15 residues. Sequencing was performed on blood. The chain recombines TRBV7-2 with TRBJ2-3; D remains unclear. The clonotype comes from a woman aged 40-49 years in good health. This chain's CDR3 is CASSLASGITDTQYF. The CDR3 DNA reads as TGTGCCAGCAGCTTAGCGTCCGGAATCACAGATACGCAGTATTTT.